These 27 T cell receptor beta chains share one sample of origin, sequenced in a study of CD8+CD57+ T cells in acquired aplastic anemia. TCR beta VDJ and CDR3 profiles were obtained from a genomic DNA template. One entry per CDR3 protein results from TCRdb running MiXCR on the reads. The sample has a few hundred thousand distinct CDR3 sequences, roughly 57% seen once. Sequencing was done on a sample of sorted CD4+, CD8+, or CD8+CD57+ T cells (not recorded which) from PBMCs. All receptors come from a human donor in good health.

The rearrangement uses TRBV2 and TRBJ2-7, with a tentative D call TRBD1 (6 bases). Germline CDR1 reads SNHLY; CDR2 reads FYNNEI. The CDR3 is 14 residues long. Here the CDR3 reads CASGLGAASYEQYF. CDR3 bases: TGTGCTAGTGGTTTGGGGGCAGCCTCCTACGAGCAGTACTTC.

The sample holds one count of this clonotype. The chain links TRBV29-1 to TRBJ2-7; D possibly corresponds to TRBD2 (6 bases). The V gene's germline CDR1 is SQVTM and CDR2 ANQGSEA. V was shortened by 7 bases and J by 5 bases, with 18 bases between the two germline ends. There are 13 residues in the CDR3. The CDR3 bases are TGCAGCGCTACCCTCCGCGGGACCGACGAGCAGTACTTC. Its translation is CSATLRGTDEQYF.

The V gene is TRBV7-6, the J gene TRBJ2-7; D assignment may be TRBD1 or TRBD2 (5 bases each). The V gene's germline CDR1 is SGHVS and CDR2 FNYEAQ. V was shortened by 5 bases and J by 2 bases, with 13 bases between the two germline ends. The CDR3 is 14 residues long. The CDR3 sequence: CASSPPGRPYEQYF. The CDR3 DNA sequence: TGTGCCAGCAGCCCGCCGGGACGGCCCTACGAGCAGTACTTC.

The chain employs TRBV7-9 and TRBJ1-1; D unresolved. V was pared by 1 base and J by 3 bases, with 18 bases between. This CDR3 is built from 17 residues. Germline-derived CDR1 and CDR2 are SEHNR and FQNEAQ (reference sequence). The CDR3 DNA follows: TGTGCCAGCAGCTTAGTCTCCTTTTTGACGGAGGACACTGAAGCTTTCTTT. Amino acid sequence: CASSLVSFLTEDTEAFF.

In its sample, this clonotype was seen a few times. CDR3 in amino acids: CSVQQNTGELFF. DNA for the CDR3: TGCAGCGTGCAGCAGAACACCGGGGAGCTGTTTTTT. The chain combines TRBV29-1 with TRBJ2-2; D remains ambiguous. Germline CDR1 is SQVTM and CDR2 is ANQGSEA. Trimming took off 6 bases at V and 1 base at J, with 6 bases between the two ends. The length of the CDR3 is 12 residues.

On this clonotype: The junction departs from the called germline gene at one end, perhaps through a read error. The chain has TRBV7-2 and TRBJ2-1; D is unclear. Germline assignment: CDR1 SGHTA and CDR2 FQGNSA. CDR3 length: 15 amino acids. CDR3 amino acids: CAGSLVQGPFYEQFF. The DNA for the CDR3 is TGTGCCGGCAGCTTAGTGCAAGGACCATTCTACGAGCAGTTCTTC.

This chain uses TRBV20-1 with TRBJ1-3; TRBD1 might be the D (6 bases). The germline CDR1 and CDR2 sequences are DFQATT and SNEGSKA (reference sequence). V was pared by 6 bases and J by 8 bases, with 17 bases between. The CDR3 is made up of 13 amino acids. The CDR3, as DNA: TGCAGTGCCCGCAGGGGAGGCGAGGACACCATATATTTT. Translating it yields CSARRGGEDTIYF.

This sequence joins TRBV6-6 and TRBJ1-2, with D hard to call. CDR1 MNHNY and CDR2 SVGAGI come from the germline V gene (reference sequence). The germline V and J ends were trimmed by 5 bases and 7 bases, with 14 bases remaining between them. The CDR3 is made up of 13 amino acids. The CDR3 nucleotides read TGTGCCAGCAGTGAACTAGCAGGAGGTGGCTACACCTTC. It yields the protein CASSELAGGGYTF.

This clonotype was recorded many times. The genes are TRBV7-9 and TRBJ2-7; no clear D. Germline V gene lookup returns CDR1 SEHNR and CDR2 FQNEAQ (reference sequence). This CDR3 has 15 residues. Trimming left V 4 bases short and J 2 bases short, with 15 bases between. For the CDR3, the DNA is TGTGCCAGCAGCTCTCCCCCGGACGGCACCTACGAGCAGTACTTC. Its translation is CASSSPPDGTYEQYF.

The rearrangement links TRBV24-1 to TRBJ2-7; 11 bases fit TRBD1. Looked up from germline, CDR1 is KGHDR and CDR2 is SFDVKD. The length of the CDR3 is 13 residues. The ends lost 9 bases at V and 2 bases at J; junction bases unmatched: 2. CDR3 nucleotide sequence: TGTGCCACCGGGACAGGGGGGACCTACGAGCAGTACTTC. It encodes CATGTGGTYEQYF.

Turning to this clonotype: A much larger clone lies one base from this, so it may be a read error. CDR3 loop: CASNSGPRDNTDTQYF. The CDR3, as DNA: TGTGCCAGCAATTCGGGACCCCGGGACAACACAGATACGCAGTATTTT. The chain joins TRBV7-9 to TRBJ2-3, with D possibly being TRBD1 (6 bases). This CDR3 contains 16 residues. Germline CDR1 and CDR2: SEHNR and FQNEAQ (reference sequence). Trimming stripped 7 bases from V and 2 bases from J, with 19 bases between.

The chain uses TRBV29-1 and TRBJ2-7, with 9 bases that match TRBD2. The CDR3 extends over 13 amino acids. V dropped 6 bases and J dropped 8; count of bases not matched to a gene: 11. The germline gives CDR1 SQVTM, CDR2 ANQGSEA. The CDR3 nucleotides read TGCAGCGTCCGTACGACTAGCGGAGAAAAGCAGTACTTC. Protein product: CSVRTTSGEKQYF.

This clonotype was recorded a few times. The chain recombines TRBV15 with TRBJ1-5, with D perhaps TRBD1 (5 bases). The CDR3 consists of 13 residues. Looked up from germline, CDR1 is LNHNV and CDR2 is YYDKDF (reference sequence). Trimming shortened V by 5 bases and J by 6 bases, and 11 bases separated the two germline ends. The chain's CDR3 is CATSLDRGQPQHF. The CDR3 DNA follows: TGTGCCACCAGCTTAGACAGAGGTCAGCCCCAGCATTTT.

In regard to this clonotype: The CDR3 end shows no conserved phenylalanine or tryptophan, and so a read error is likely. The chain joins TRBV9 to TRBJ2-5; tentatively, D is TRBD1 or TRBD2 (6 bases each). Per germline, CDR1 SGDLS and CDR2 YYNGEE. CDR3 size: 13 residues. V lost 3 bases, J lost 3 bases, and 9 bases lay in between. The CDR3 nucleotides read TGTGCCAGCAGCGGAAGGGGGGAAGAGACCCAGTACCTC. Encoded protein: CASSGRGEETQYL.

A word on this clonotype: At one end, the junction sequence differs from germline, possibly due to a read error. The CDR3 loop is CASSLEEGPSYEQYF. The CDR3 nucleotides are TGTGCTAGCAGCTTAGAAGAGGGCCCCTCCTACGAGCAGTACTTC. The gene calls are TRBV7-7 and TRBJ2-7; D is possibly TRBD2 (5 bases). There are 15 residues in the CDR3. The germline gives CDR1 SSHAT, CDR2 FNYEAQ (reference sequence).

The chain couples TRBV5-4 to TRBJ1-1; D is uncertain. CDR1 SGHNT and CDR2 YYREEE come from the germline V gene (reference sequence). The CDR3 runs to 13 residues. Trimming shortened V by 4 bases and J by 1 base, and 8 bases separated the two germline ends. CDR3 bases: TGTGCCAGCAGCCTTCCTGCGAACACTGAAGCTTTCTTT. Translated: CASSLPANTEAFF.

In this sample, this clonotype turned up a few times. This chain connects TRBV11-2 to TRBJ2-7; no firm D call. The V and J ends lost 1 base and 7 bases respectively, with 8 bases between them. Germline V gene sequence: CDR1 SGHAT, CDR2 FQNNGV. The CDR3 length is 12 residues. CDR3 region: CASSLANGEQYF. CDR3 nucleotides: TGTGCCAGCAGCTTAGCCAACGGGGAGCAGTACTTC.

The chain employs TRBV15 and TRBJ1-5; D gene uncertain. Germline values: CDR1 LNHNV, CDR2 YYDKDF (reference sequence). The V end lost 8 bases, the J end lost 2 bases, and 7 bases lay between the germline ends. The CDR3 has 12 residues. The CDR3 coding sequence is TGTGCCACCCGGGGAGGCAATCAGCCCCAGCATTTT. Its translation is CATRGGNQPQHF. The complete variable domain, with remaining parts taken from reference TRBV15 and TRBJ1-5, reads DAMVIQNPRYQVTQFGKPVTLSCSQTLNHNVMYWYQQKSSQAPKLLFHYYDKDFNNEADTPDNFQSRRPNTSFCFLDIRSPGLGDTAMYLCATRGGNQPQHFGDGTRLSIL.

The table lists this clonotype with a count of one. For the CDR3, the DNA is TGTGCCAGCAGCCTGGCGGCAGCCCTTGGAGCTTTCTTT. It translates to CASSLAAALGAFF. V is TRBV14 and J is TRBJ1-1; D is unresolved. V lost 4 bases and J lost 10, with 16 bases in between. CDR1 SGHDN and CDR2 FVKESK come from the germline V gene. The CDR3 sequence is 13 residues long.

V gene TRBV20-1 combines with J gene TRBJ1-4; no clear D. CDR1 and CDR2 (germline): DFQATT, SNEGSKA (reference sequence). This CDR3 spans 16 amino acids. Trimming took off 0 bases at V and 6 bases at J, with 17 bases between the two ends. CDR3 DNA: TGCAGTGCTAGAGATTGGCAGCTAGGTAAAGATGAAAAACTGTTTTTT. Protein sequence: CSARDWQLGKDEKLFF.

The CDR3 sequence is CASSADRNSGNTIYF. The DNA of the CDR3 is TGCGCCAGCAGCGCGGACAGGAACTCTGGAAACACCATATATTTT. The rearrangement uses TRBV5-1 and TRBJ1-3; 7 positions agree with TRBD1. The germline gives CDR1 SGHRS, CDR2 YFSETQ. The trim removed 4 bases at V and 0 bases at J, leaving 4 bases unmatched. The CDR3 loop spans 15 amino acids.

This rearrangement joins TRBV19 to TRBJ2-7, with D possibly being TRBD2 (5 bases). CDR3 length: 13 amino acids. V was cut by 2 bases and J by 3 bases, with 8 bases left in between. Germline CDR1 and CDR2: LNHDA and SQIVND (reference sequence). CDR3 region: CASSILGDYEQYF. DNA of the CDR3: TGTGCCAGTAGTATATTGGGAGACTACGAGCAGTACTTC.

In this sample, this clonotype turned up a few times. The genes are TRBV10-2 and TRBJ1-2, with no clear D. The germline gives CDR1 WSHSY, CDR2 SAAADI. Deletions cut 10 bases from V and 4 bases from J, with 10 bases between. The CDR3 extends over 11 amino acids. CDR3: CAIEASYGYTF. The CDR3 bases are TGCGCCATAGAGGCATCCTATGGCTACACCTTC.

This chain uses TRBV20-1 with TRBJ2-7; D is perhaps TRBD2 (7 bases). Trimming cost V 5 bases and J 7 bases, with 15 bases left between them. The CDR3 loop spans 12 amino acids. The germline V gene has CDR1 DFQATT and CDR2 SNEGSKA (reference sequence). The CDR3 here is CSAPSGGGEQYF. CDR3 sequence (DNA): TGCAGTGCTCCATCGGGGGGCGGTGAGCAGTACTTC.

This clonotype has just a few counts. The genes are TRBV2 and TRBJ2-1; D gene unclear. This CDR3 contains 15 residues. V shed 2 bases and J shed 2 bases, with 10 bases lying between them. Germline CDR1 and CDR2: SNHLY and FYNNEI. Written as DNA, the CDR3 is TGTGCCAGCAGTGAATCACTTACCGCCTACAATGAGCAGTTCTTC. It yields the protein CASSESLTAYNEQFF. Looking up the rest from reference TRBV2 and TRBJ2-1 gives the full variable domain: EPEVTQTPSHQVTQMGQEVILRCVPISNHLYFYWYRQILGQKVEFLVSFYNNEISEKSEIFDDQFSVERPDGSNFTLKIRSTKLEDSAMYFCASSESLTAYNEQFFGPGTRLTVL.

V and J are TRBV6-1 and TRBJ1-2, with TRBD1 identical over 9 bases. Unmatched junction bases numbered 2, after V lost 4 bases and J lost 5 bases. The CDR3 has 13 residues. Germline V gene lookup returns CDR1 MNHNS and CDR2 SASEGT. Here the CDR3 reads CASSGTGEYGYTF. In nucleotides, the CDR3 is TGTGCCAGCAGTGGGACAGGGGAATATGGCTACACCTTC.

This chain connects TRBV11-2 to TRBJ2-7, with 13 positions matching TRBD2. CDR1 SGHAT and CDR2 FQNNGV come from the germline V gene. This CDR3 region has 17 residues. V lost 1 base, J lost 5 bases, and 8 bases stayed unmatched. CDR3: CASSLGTSGGSLDEQYF. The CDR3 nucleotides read TGTGCCAGCAGCTTAGGGACTAGCGGGGGATCATTGGACGAGCAGTACTTC.